This T cell receptor beta chain was captured by sequencing in a study of long-term antiretroviral therapy in people with HIV. As for this clone: The target antigen is unknown.

General study points: In samples taken after ART, diversity increased but remained below transplant donor control levels.

The authors ran the immunoSEQ assay, v3.0, at survey level. Profiling relied on immunoSEQ multiplex PCR, and the TCRdb table lists in-frame clones only, not all of them. Of about 21,000 clones listed, roughly 85% are singletons. Germline CDR1 reads SGHTS; CDR2 reads YDEGEE. CDR3 size: 14 residues. Trimming left V 0 bases short and J 7 bases short, with 10 bases between. The clonotype was recovered from a woman aged 25-40 years with HIV. The chain recombines TRBV5-8 with TRBJ2-2; D gene uncertain. The starting material was unsorted PBMCs, obtained 0.2 years after starting antiretroviral therapy. The CDR3 DNA reads TGTGCCAGCAGCTTGGTAGGGTATGGCGGGGAGCTGTTTTTT. Translation: CASSLVGYGGELFF.